The present TCR beta chain was sequenced within a study of breast tumors, draining lymph nodes, adjacent tissues. General study points: Data only fit, rather than demonstrated, lymph node origin of most tumor T cells.

Axillary draining lymph nodes of breast cancer patients supplied the node samples. MiXCR, applied by TCRdb to the multiplex PCR reads, yields one record per CDR3 protein. Of 200,000 or so distinct CDR3 sequences detected, around 29% appear once; the ten largest clones hold 4% to 5.5%. This clonotype was seen a single time. Its specificity is not known. V was cut by 4 bases and J by 1 base, with 16 bases left in between. Germline CDR1 reads SNHLY; CDR2 reads FYNNEI. There are 16 residues in the CDR3. The clonotype was recovered from a female donor with breast cancer. Some clones in this sample may be carry-over from other donors' samples. The rearrangement joins TRBV2 to TRBJ2-5; D unresolved. Sequencing was carried out using axillary lymph node tissue. This CDR3 reads CASSVTIAGSQETQYF. DNA for the CDR3: TGTGCCAGCAGTGTAACCATAGCCGGGTCCCAAGAGACCCAGTACTTC.